The source of this T cell receptor beta chain is a study of blood T cell repertoires in COVID-19. Study context: Whether acute or convalescent, the COVID-19 samples came from the United States, Italy and Spain. T cells, B-cell-depleted T cells, or PBMCs supplied cDNA or gDNA.

This clone turned up a few times. An end of the junction differs from the germline gene, which may be a read error. This CDR3 comprises 11 residues. In germline, CDR1 is MDHEN, CDR2 SYDVKM. Original analysis: Nucleated cell number was recorded as an estimate derived from reference gene primer amplification. Measured with immunoSEQ multiplex PCR; TCRdb has only the in-frame clones, and not every one. That table furnishes V, J and clone size, whereas the DNA furnished D and trimming. The table shows more than 200,000 clones, with around 87% occurring only once. The genes are TRBV28 and TRBJ2-7; a possible D gene is TRBD2 (6 bases). Sequencing used peripheral blood. The receptor comes from an older woman with COVID-19, enrolled during active disease. CDR3 DNA: TGTGCCAGCAGCTCCACCGGGACTCCGGACTTC. Its translation is CASSSTGTPDF.